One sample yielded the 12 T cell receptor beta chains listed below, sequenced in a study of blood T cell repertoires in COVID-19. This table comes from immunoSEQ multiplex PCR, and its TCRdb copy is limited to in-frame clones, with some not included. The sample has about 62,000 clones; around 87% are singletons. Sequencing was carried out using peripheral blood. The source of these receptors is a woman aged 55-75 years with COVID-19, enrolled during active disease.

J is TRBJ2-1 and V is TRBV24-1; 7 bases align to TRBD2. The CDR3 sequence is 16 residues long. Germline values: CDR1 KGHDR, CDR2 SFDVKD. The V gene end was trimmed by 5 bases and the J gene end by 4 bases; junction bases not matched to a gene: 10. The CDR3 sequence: CATSALTSLGYNEQFF. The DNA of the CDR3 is TGTGCCACCAGTGCCCTGACTAGCCTGGGTTACAATGAGCAGTTCTTC.

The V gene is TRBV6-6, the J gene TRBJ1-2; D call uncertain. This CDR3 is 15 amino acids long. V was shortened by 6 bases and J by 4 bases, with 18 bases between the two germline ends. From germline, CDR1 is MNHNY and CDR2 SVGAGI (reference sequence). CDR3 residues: CASSPPEVFLYGYTF. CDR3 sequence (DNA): TGTGCCAGCAGCCCCCCGGAGGTATTCCTCTATGGCTACACCTTC.

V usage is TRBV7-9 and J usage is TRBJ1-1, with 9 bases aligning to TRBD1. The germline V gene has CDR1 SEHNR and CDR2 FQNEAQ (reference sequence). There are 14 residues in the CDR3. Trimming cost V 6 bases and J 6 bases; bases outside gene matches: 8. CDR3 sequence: CASSLGQGTPEAFF. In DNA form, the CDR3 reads TGTGCCAGCAGTTTGGGACAGGGAACCCCTGAAGCTTTCTTT.

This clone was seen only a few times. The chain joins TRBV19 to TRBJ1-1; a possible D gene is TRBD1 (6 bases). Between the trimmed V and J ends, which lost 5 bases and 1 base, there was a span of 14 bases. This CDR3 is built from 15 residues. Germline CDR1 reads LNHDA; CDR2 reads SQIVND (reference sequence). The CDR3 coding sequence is TGTGCCAGTAGTTCGGACAGCGCTGGGAACACTGAAGCTTTCTTT. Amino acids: CASSSDSAGNTEAFF.

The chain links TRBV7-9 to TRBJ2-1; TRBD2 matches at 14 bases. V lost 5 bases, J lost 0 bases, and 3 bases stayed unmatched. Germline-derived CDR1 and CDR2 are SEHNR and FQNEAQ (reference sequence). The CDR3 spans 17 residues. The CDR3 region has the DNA TGTGCCAGCAGCCGCGGGACTAGCGGGAGCTCCTACAATGAGCAGTTCTTC. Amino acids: CASSRGTSGSSYNEQFF.

CDR3 loop: CASSLIGQGAGNEQFF. CDR3 nucleotides: TGTGCCAGCAGTTTAATCGGCCAGGGGGCTGGCAATGAGCAGTTCTTC. The rearrangement links TRBV28 to TRBJ2-1, with 8 bases that match TRBD1. V shed 2 bases and J 6 bases; nucleotides not matched to a gene: 9. The CDR3 runs 16 residues. Germline lookup yields CDR1 MDHEN and CDR2 SYDVKM.

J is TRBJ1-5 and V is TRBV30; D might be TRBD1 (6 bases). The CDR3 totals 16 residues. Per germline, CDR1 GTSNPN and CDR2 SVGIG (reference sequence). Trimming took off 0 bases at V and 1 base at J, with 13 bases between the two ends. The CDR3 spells CAWSVQGQTSNQPQHF. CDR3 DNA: TGTGCCTGGAGTGTACAGGGCCAGACGAGCAATCAGCCCCAGCATTTT.

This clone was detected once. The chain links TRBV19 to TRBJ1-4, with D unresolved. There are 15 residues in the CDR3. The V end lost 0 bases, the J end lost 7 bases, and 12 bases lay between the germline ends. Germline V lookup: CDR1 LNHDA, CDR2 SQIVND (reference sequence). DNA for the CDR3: TGTGCCAGTAGTATAGATCAGCGGGGTCCTGAAAAACTGTTTTTT. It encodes CASSIDQRGPEKLFF. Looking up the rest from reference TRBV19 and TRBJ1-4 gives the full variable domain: DGGITQSPKYLFRKEGQNVTLSCEQNLNHDAMYWYRQDPGQGLRLIYYSQIVNDFQKGDIAEGYSVSREKKESFPLTVTSAQKNPTAFYLCASSIDQRGPEKLFFGSGTQLSVL.

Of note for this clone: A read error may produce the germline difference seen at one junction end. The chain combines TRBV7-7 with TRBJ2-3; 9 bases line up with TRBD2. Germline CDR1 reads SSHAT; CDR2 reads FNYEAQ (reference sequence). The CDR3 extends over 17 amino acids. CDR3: CASSQGTSRSSTDTQYF. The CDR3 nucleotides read TGTGCTAGCAGCCAGGGGACTAGCAGATCTAGCACAGATACGCAGTATTTT.

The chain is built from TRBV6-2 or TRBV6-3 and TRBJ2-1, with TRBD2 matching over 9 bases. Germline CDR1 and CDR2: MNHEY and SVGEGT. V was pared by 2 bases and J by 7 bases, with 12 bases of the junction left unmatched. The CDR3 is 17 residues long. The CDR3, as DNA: TGTGCCAGCAGTTACGAAGCGGGGGGCGCTCAGAGTAATGAGCAGTTCTTC. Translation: CASSYEAGGAQSNEQFF.

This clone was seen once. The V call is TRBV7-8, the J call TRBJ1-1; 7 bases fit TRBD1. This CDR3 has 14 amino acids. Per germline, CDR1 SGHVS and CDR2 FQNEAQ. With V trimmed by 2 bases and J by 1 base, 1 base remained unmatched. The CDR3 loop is CASSLRDRNTEAFF. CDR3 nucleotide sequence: TGTGCCAGCAGCTTACGGGACAGGAACACTGAAGCTTTCTTT.

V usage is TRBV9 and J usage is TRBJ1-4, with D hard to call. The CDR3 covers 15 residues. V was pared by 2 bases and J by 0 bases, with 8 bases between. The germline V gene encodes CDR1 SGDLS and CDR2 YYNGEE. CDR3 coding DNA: TGTGCCAGCAGCGTGCTGGCGGCAACTAATGAAAAACTGTTTTTT. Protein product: CASSVLAATNEKLFF.